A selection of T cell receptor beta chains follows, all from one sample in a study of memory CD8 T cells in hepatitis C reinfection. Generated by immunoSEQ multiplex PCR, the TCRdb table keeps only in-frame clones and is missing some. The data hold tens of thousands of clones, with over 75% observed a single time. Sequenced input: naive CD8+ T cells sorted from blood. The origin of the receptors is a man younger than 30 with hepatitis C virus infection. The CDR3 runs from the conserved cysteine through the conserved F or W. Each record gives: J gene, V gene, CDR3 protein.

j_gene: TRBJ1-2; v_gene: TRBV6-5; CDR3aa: CASSYSAGLNYGYTF
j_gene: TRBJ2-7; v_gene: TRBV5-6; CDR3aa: CASSFGGGDEQYF
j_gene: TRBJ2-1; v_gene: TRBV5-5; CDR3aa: CASSLAAQPGNEQFF
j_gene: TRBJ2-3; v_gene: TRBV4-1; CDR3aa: CASSQEGEPDTQYF
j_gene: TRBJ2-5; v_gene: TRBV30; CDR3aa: CAWRDSGEETQYF
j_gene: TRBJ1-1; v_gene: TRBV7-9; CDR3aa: CASSQRQGLDTEAFF
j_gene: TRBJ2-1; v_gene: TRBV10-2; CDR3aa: CASQLTNYNEQFF
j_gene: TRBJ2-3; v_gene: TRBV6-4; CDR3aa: CASSASGTGTDTQYF
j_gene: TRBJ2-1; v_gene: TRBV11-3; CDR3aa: CASARTGPYNEQFF
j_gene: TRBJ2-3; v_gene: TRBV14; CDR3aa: CASRGDGDFEQYF
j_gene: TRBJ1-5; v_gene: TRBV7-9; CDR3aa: CASSPHGTGAPQPQHF
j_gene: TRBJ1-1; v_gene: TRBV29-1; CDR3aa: CSVESQGGEAFF
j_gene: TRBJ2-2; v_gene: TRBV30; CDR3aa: CAWNPGSGELFF
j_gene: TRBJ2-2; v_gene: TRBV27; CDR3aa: CASSLVAGIGELFF
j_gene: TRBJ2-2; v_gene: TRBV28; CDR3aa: CASSSGLARGELFF
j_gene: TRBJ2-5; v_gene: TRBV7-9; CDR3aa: CASSSGQGNLETQYF
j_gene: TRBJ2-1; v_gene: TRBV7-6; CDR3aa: CASKPGQPNNEQFF
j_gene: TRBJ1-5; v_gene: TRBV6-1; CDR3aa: CASSVEGGGGNQPQHF
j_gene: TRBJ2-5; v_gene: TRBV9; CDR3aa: CASSVGQATQETQYF
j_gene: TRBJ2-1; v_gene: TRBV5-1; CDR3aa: CASSFSSGAYNEQFF
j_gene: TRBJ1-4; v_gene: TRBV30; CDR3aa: CAWSVSGEKLFF
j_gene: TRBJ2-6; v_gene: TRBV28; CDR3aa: CASSSLGQGEPGANVLTF
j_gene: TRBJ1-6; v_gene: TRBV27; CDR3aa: CASSPGTAYNSPLHF
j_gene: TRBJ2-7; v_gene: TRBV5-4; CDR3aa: CASSSTYEQYF
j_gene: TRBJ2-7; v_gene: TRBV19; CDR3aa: CASSIERTLPYEQYF
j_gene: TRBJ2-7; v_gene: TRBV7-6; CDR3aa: CASSLEDSSYEQYF
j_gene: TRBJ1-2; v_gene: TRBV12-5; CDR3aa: CASALGLTHGYTF
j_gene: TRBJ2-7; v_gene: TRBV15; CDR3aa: CATSSSPGVSYEQYF
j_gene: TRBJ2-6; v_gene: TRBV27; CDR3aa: CASSWDKAGANVLTF
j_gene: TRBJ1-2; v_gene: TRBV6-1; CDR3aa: CASSEGGPAGYTF